This T cell receptor beta chain was obtained from a study of T cells in narcolepsy. Per the germline V gene, CDR1 is GTSNPN and CDR2 is SVGIG (reference sequence). This CDR3 region has 13 residues. A word on this clone: Its antigen is undetermined.

Only in-frame clones appear in the TCRdb table, and some are missing; sequencing was by immunoSEQ multiplex PCR. The sample shows around 25,000 clones, about 86% of them seen only once. General study results and limits: Autoreactive clonotypes reportedly recurred in blood of same and different patients, not controls.

Sequenced sample: CD45RA- memory CD4+ T cells from PBMCs. The chain has TRBV30 and TRBJ1-6; D is uncertain. This TCR was recovered from a human donor with narcolepsy. CDR3 region: CALGRSYNSPLHF. The CDR3 DNA sequence: TGTGCATTAGGGAGGTCCTATAATTCACCCCTCCACTTT. Using reference TRBV30 and TRBJ1-6 for the parts outside the CDR3, the full variable domain is SQTIHQWPATLVQPVGSPLSLECTVEGTSNPNLYWYRQAAGRGLQLLFYSVGIGQISSEVPQNLSASRPQDRQFILSSKKLLLSDSGFYLCALGRSYNSPLHFGNGTRLTVT.